Included here is one T cell receptor beta chain sequence, with context. Antigen specificity is unknown. Up to about 2 ug genomic DNA was used for TCRB CDR3 amplification. Generated by immunoSEQ multiplex PCR, the TCRdb table keeps only in-frame clones and is missing some. This sample has about 21,000 clones; 79% occur once, and the top ten carry around 34%. V lost 7 bases and J 6 bases, leaving 20 bases between the germline ends. The CDR3 extends over 15 amino acids. The germline V gene encodes CDR1 MDHEN and CDR2 SYDVKM. This record belongs to a study of glioma-infiltrating T cells after dendritic cell vaccination. Study outcomes and limitations: Patients with more pretreatment TILs had longer time to progression and survival.

No glioblastoma patient carried an isocitrate dehydrogenase mutation. The sequenced sample was blood, obtained before dendritic cell vaccination. V and J are TRBV28 and TRBJ2-3, with D possibly matching TRBD2 (6 bases). The TCR sequence derives from a human donor with glioblastoma. The CDR3 is CASNTGGSLLDTQYF. The CDR3 DNA sequence: TGTGCCAGCAATACCGGGGGTTCGTTGTTGGATACGCAGTATTTT.